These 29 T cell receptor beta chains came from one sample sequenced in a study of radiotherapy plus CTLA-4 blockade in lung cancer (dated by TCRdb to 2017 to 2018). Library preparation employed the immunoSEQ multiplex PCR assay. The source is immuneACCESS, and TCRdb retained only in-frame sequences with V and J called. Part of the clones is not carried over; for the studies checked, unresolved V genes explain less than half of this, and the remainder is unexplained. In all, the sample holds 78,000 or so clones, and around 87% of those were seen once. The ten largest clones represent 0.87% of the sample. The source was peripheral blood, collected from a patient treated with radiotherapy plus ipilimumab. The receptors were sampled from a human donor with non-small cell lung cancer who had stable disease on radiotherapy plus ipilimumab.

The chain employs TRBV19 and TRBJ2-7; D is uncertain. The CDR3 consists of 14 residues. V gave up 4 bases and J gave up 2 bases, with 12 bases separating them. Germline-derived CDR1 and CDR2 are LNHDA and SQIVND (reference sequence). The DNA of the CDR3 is TGTGCCAGTAGTACCACAGTGCTAACCTACGAGCAGTACTTC. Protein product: CASSTTVLTYEQYF.

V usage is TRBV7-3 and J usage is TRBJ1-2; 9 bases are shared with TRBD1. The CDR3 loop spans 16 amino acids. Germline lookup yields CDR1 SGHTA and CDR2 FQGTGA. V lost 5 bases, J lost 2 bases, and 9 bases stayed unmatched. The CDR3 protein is CASSARPGTGNYGYTF. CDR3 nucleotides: TGTGCCAGCAGCGCAAGGCCCGGGACAGGGAACTATGGCTACACCTTC.

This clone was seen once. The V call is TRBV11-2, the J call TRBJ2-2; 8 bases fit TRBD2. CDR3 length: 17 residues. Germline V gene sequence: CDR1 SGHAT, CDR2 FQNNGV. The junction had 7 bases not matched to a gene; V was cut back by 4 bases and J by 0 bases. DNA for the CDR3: TGTGCCAGCAGCTCGACCCGGACTAGCCCGAACACCGGGGAGCTGTTTTTT. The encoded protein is CASSSTRTSPNTGELFF.

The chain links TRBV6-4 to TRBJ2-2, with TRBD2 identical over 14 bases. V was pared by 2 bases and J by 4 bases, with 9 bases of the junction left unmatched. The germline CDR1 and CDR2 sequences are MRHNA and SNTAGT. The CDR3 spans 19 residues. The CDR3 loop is CASSDGTSGRAGGTGELFF. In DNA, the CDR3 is TGTGCCAGCAGTGACGGGACTAGCGGGAGAGCCGGGGGCACCGGGGAGCTGTTTTTT.

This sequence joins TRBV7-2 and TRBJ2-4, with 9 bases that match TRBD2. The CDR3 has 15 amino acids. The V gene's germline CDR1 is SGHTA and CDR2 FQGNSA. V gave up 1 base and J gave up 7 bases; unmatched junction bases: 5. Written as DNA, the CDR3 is TGTGCCAGCAGCTTAGACGCGGGGGGGCGGAACATTCAGTACTTC. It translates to CASSLDAGGRNIQYF.

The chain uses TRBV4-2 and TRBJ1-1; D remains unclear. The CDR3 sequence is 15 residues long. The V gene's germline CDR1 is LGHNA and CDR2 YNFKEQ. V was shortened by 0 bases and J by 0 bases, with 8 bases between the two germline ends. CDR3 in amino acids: CASSQDTALNTEAFF. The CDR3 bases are TGTGCCAGCAGCCAAGATACAGCATTGAACACTGAAGCTTTCTTT.

The CDR3 loop reads CASSEQGGNTIYF. In nucleotides, the CDR3 is TGTGCCAGCAGCGAGCAAGGGGGAAACACCATATATTTT. The rearrangement links TRBV6-1 to TRBJ1-3; D uncertain. Germline V gene sequence: CDR1 MNHNS, CDR2 SASEGT. The V gene lost 6 bases and the J gene lost 4 bases, with 10 bases spanning the gap. The CDR3 runs 13 residues.

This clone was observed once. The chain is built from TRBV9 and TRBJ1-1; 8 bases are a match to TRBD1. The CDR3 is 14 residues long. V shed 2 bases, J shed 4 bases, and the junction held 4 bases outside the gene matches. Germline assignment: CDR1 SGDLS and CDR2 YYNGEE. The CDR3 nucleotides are TGTGCCAGCAGCGTGGGACAGGTGAGCACTGAAGCTTTCTTT. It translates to CASSVGQVSTEAFF.

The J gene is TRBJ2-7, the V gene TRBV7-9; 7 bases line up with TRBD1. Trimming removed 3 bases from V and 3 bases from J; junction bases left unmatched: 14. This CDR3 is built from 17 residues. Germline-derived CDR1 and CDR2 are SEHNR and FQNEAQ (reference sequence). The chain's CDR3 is CASSFHGAGTVVYEQYF. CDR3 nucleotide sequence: TGTGCCAGCAGCTTTCACGGGGCCGGGACAGTGGTCTACGAGCAGTACTTC.

This CDR3 reads CASSPGAGTGESPLHF. CDR3 in DNA: TGCGCCAGCAGCCCCGGAGCCGGGACAGGGGAATCACCCCTCCACTTT. The chain recombines TRBV5-1 with TRBJ1-6; 10 bases agree with TRBD1. The germline V gene has CDR1 SGHRS and CDR2 YFSETQ. V dropped 4 bases and J dropped 10; count of bases not matched to a gene: 11. CDR3 length: 16 residues. The full variable domain, rest sourced from reference TRBV5-1 and TRBJ1-6, is KAGVTQTPRYLIKTRGQQVTLSCSPISGHRSVSWYQQTPGQGLQFLFEYFSETQRNKGNFPGRFSGRQFSNSRSEMNVSTLELGDSALYLCASSPGAGTGESPLHFGNGTRLTVT.

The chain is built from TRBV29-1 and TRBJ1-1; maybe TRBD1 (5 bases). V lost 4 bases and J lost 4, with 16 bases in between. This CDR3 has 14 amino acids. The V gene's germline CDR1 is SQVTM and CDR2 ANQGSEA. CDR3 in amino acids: CSVASRVGGTEAFF. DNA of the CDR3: TGCAGCGTTGCCTCCAGGGTTGGTGGCACTGAAGCTTTCTTT. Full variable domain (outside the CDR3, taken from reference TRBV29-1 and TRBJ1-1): SAVISQKPSRDICQRGTSLTIQCQVDSQVTMMFWYRQQPGQSLTLIATANQGSEATYESGFVIDKFPISRPNLTFSTLTVSNMSPEDSSIYLCSVASRVGGTEAFFGQGTRLTVV.

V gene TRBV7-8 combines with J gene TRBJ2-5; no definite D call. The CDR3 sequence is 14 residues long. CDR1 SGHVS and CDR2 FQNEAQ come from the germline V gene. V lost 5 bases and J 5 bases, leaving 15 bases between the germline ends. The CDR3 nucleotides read TGTGCCAGCAGCCCTGGAGTAGCATTCGAGACCCAGTACTTC. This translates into CASSPGVAFETQYF.

The CDR3 DNA follows: TGTGCCAGCTCTCCCGCCCCAGGGAACACTGAAGCTTTCTTT. Amino acid sequence: CASSPAPGNTEAFF. This chain joins TRBV18 and TRBJ1-1; D is unclear. CDR1 and CDR2 (germline): KGHSH, LQKENI. There are 14 residues in the CDR3. Trimming stripped 6 bases from V and 1 base from J, with 12 bases between.

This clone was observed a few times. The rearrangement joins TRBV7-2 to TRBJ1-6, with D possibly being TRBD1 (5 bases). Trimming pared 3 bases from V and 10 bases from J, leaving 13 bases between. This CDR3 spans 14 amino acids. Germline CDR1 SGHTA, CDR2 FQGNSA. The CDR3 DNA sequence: TGTGCCAGCAGCTTCTCAAGGGGTGGATCACCCCTCCACTTT. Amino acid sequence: CASSFSRGGSPLHF. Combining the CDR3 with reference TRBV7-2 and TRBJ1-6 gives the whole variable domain GAGVSQSPSNKVTEKGKDVELRCDPISGHTALYWYRQSLGQGLEFLIYFQGNSAPDKSGLPSDRFSAERTGGSVSTLTIQRTQQEDSAVYLCASSFSRGGSPLHFGNGTRLTVT.

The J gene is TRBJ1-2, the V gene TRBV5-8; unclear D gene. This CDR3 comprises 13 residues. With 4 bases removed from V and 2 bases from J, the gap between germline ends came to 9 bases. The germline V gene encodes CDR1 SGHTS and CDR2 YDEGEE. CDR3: CASSQTWNYGYTF. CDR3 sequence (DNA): TGTGCCAGCAGCCAAACATGGAACTATGGCTACACCTTC. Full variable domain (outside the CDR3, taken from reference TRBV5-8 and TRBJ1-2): EAGVTQSPTHLIKTRGQQATLRCSPISGHTSVYWYQQALGLGLQFLLWYDEGEERNRGNFPPRFSGRQFPNYSSELNVNALELEDSALYLCASSQTWNYGYTFGSGTRLTVV.

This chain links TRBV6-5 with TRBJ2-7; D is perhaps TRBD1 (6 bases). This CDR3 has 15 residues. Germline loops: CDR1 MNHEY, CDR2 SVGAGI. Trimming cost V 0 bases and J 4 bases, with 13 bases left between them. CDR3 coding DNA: TGTGCCAGCAGTTACTCCCCACAGGGAATGTACGAGCAGTACTTC. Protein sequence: CASSYSPQGMYEQYF.

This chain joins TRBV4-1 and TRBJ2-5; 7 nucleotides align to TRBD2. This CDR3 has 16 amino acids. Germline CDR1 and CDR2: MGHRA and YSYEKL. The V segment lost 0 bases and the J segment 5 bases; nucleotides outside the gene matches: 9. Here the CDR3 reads CASSQDRGGGLETQYF. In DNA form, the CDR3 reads TGCGCCAGCAGCCAAGACCGAGGCGGGGGTCTGGAGACCCAGTACTTC.

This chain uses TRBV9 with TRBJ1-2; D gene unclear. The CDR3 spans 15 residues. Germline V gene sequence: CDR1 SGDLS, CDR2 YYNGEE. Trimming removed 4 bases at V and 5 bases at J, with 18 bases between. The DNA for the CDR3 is TGTGCCAGCAGCACAAATGGAGGGAGACGGTATGGCTACACCTTC. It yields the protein CASSTNGGRRYGYTF.

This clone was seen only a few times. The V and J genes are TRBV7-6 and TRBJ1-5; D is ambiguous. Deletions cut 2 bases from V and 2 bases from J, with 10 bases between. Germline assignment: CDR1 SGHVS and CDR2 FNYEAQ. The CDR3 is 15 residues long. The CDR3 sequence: CASSLTDGGNQPQHF. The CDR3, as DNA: TGTGCCAGCAGCTTAACTGACGGGGGCAATCAGCCCCAGCATTTT.

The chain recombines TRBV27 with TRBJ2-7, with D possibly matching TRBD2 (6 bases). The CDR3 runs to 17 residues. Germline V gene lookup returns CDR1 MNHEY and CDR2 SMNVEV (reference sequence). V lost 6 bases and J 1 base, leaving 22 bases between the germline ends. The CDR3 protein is CASRPTSRLIFSYEQYF. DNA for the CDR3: TGTGCCAGCAGACCGACTAGTCGTCTTATCTTTTCCTACGAGCAGTACTTC.

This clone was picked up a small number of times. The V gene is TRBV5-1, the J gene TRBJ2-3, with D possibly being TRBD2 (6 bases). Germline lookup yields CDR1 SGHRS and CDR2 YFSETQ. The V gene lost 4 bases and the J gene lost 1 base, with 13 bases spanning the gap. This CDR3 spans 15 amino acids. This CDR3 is CASSGGGGGTDTQYF. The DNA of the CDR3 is TGCGCCAGCAGCGGGGGTGGAGGGGGCACAGATACGCAGTATTTT. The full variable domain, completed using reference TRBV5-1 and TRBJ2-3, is KAGVTQTPRYLIKTRGQQVTLSCSPISGHRSVSWYQQTPGQGLQFLFEYFSETQRNKGNFPGRFSGRQFSNSRSEMNVSTLELGDSALYLCASSGGGGGTDTQYFGPGTRLTVL.

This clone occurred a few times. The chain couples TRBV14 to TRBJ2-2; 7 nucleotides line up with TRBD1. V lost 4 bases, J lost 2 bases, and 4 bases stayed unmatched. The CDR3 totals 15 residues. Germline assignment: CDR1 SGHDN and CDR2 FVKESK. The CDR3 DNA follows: TGTGCCAGCAGCCCCCACAGGGGAAACACCGGGGAGCTGTTTTTT. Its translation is CASSPHRGNTGELFF.

The CDR3 reads CASSLKEGNSYEQYF. Written as DNA, the CDR3 is TGTGCCAGCAGCTTAAAGGAGGGGAATTCCTACGAGCAGTACTTC. This chain joins TRBV7-6 and TRBJ2-7; D is possibly TRBD2 (6 bases). Germline CDR1 and CDR2: SGHVS and FNYEAQ. Trimming took off 2 bases at V and 1 base at J, with 12 bases between the two ends. CDR3 length equals 15 residues.

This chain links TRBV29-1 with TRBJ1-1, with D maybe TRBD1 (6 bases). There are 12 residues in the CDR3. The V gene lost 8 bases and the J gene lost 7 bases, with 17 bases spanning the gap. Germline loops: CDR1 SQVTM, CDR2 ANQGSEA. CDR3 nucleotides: TGCAGCTGCTACAGGGAAGCCGATGAAGCTTTCTTT. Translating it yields CSCYREADEAFF.

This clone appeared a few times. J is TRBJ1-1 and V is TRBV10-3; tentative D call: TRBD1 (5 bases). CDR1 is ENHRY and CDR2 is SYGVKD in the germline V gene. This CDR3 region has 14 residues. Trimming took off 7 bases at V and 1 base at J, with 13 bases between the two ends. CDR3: CAIKAGNKNTEAFF. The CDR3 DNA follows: TGTGCCATCAAGGCAGGGAATAAGAACACTGAAGCTTTCTTT.

In nucleotides, the CDR3 is TGTGCCAGCATACAGGGATCGACCGGGGAGCTGTTTTTT. It encodes CASIQGSTGELFF. The chain combines TRBV6-5 with TRBJ2-2, with TRBD1 as a possible D gene (6 bases). Germline CDR1 reads MNHEY; CDR2 reads SVGAGI. CDR3 size: 13 residues. Trimming removed 7 bases from V and 5 bases from J, with 11 bases in between.

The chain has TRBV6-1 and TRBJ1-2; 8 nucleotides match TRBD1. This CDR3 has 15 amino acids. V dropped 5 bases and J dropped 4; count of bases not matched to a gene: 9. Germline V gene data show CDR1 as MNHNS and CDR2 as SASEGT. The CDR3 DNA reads TGTGCCAGCAGTCTAGGACAGGGAGTTTCCTATGGCTACACCTTC. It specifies CASSLGQGVSYGYTF.

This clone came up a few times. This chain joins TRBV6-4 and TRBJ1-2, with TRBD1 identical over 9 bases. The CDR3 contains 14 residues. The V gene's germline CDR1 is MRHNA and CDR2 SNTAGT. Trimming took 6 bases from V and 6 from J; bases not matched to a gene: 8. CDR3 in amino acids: CASRADRGSNGYTF. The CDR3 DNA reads TGTGCCAGCAGGGCGGACAGGGGTTCAAATGGCTACACCTTC.

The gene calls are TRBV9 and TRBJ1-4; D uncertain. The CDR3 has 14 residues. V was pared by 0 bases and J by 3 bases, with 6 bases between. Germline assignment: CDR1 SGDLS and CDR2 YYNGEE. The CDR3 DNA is TGTGCCAGCAGCGTAGCGGGATCTAATGAAAAACTGTTTTTT. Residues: CASSVAGSNEKLFF.